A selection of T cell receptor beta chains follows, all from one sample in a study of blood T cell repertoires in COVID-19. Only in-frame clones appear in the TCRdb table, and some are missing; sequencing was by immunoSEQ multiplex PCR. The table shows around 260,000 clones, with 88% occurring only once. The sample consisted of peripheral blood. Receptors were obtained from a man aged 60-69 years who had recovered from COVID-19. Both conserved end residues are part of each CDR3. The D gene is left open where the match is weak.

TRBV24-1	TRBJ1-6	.	CATSEPSGRARNIPRAPLHF
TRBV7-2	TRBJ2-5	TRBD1	CASSTDRGLKTQYF
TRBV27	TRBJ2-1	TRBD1	CASSLTRTGGDEQFF
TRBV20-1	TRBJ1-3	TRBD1	CSASPGQGAENTIYF
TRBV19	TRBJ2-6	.	CASSLRQAPGANVLTF
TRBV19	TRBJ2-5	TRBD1	CASNPGQGGQYF
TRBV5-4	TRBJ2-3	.	CASSLAVESDTQYF
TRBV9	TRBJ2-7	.	CASSVELSSYEQYF
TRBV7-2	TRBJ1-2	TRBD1	CASSLDRANYGYTF
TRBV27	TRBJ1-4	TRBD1	CASSLTGTGVGKLFF
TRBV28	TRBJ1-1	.	CASSLQAEGAFF
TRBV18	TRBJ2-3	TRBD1	CASSPSGQGTDTQYF
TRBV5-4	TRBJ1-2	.	CASSSGFTNYGYTF
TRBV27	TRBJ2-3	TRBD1	CASRIGQVTDTQYF
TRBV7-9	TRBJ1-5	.	CASSFRPEPWVNQPQHF
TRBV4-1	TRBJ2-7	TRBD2	CASSPSPSGGAVEQYF
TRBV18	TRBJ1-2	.	CASSPGGAGKNYGYTF
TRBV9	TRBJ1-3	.	CASSVGAPGTPGNTIYF
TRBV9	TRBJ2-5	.	CASSLNTLRETQYF
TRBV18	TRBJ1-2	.	CASSPLGGRTPNYGYTF
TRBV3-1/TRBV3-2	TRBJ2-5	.	CASSQGGTGGTQYF
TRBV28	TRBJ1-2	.	CASSKQGAYGYTF
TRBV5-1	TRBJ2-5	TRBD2	CASSSPSGGQETQYF
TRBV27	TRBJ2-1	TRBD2	CASRALGGTSGGNEQFF
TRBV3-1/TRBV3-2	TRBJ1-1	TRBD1	CASSHIGGGAGRGAFF
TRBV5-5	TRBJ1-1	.	CASSPETGRLNTEAFF
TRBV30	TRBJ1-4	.	CAWSARVPNEKLFF
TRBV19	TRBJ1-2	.	CASSIGDLVHGYTF
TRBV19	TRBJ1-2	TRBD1	CASSKGQAISYGYTF
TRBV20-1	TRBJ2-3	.	CSASFGSGTDTQYF
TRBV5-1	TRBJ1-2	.	CASRTDSNYGYTF
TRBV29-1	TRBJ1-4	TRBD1	CSVARGTSEKLFF
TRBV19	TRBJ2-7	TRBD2	CASSMGGDVNEQYF
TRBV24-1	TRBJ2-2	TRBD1	CATRQGGTGELFF
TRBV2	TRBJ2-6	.	CASILPRDSGANVLTF
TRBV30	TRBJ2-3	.	CAWSSGDTQYF
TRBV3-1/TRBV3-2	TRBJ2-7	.	CASTLTGTPPYEQYF
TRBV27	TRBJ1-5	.	CASRPLRGNYNQPQHF
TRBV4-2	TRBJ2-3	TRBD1	CASSPTGGGTDTQYF